This T cell receptor (beta chain) was recovered during a study of T-cell memory formation after mild COVID-19. The V gene's germline CDR1 is PRHDT and CDR2 FYEKMQ (reference sequence). CDR3 length equals 14 residues. V was clipped by 5 bases and J by 5 bases; unmatched bases: 5. TCRdb reprocessed the 5' RACE reads via MiXCR and lists one record per CDR3 protein. There are roughly 450,000 distinct CDR3 sequences in the sample; 15% to 20% occur only once, and approximately 13% lies in the top ten. The chain employs TRBV13 and TRBJ1-5, with TRBD1 matching over 8 bases. The sequence came from an adult woman who had mild COVID-19 (a few samples of this study predate the infection). Cell type and time point are not known. Sequenced: PBMCs or a T cell subset sorted from them (not recorded which). CDR3 nucleotide sequence: TGTGCCAGCAGCCGACAGGGGTTTGATCAGCCCCAGCATTTT. Protein: CASSRQGFDQPQHF.